This TCR beta chain was captured in a study of T cell changes during pregnancy in multiple sclerosis. TCRdb's copy holds only in-frame clones and misses some; the assay was immunoSEQ multiplex PCR. This sample yields around 50,000 clones, of which 94% are seen a single time; 3.5% to 5% belongs to the top ten. The CDR3 runs 12 residues. In germline, CDR1 is SGHNT, CDR2 YYREEE (reference sequence). Trimming cost V 2 bases and J 5 bases, with 7 bases left between them. This TCR derives from a female donor with multiple sclerosis, enrolled in a pregnancy study. Sequences were derived from CD8+ T cells from peripheral blood mononuclear cells, sampled in the first trimester of pregnancy. The chain has TRBV5-4 and TRBJ1-1; no clear D. In DNA, the CDR3 is TGTGCCAGCAGCTTCCAGGATACTGAAGCTTTCTTT. Its translation: CASSFQDTEAFF.